This note documents a single TCR beta chain sequence. Antigen unknown. Per the germline V gene, CDR1 is KGHSH and CDR2 is LQKENI. The CDR3 is 14 amino acids. The V end lost 0 bases, the J end lost 8 bases, and 11 bases lay between the germline ends. The method was immunoSEQ multiplex PCR; TCRdb's version includes in-frame clones alone and lacks a portion of them. This table holds over 35,000 clones, over 80% found once. Each and every patient relapsed after autologous stem cell transplantation, and patients got differing brentuximab vedotin exposure. Best outcomes ranged across complete response, partial response and progressive disease. The sample comes from a study of PD-1 blockade in classical Hodgkin lymphoma. Study outcomes and limitations: Newly diagnosed patients had baseline TCR diversity that was reportedly lower than that of healthy donors. Any patient who commenced nivolumab under 1 year after ASCT was excluded. Newly diagnosed patients and complete responders had comparable diversity at baseline.

Sample: peripheral blood mononuclear cells (PBMCs), taken at baseline. This chain joins TRBV18 and TRBJ2-1, with D possibly matching TRBD1 (5 bases). The clonotype originates from a human donor with classical Hodgkin lymphoma. As DNA, the CDR3 is TGTGCCAGCTCACCACCTAGTTTAGGGGATGAGCAGTTCTTC. Its protein is CASSPPSLGDEQFF.